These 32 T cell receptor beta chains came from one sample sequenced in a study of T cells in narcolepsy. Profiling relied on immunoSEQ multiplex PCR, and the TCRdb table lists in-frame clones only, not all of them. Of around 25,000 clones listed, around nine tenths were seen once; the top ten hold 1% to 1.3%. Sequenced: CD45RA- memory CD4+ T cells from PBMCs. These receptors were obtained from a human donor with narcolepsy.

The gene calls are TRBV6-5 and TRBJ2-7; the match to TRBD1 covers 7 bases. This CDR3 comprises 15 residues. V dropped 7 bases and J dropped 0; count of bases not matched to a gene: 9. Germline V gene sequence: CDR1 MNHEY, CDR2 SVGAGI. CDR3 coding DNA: TGTGCCAGCATGGTCGGCCAGGGGGTCTCCTACGAGCAGTACTTC. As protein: CASMVGQGVSYEQYF.

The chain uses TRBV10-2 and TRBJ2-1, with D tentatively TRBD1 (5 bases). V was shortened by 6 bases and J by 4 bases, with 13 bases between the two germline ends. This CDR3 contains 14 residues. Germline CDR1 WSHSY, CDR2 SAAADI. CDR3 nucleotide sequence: TGCGCCAGCAGACAGGTCGGATTATACAATGAGCAGTTCTTC. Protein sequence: CASRQVGLYNEQFF.

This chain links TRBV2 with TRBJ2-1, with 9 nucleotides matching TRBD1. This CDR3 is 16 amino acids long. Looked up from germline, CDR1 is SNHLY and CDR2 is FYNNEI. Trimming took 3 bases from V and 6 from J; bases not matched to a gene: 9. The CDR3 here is CASSDLGQGLGNEQFF. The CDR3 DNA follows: TGTGCCAGCAGTGACCTAGGACAGGGGTTAGGCAATGAGCAGTTCTTC.

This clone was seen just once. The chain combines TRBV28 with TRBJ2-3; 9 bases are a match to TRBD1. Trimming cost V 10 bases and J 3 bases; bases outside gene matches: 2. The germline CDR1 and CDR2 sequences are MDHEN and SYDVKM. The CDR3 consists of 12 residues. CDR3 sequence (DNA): TGTGCCACGGGACAGGGTACAGATACGCAGTATTTT. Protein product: CATGQGTDTQYF.

CDR3: CASSQVTGNAEAFF. The CDR3 DNA follows: TGTGCCAGCAGCCAAGTTACAGGTAACGCTGAAGCTTTCTTT. The rearrangement links TRBV14 to TRBJ1-1; tentatively, D is TRBD1 (5 bases). Germline values: CDR1 SGHDN, CDR2 FVKESK. The CDR3 extends over 14 amino acids. The V and J ends lost 1 base and 6 bases respectively, with 12 bases between them.

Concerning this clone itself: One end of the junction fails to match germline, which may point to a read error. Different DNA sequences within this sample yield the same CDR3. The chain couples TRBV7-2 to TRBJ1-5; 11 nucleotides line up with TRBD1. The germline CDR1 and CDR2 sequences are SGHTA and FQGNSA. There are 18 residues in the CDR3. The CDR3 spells CASSPGTGGVLVSQPQHF. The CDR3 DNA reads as TGTGCCAGCAGCCCCGGGACAGGGGGTGTTTTAGTTAGTCAGCCTCAGCATTTT.

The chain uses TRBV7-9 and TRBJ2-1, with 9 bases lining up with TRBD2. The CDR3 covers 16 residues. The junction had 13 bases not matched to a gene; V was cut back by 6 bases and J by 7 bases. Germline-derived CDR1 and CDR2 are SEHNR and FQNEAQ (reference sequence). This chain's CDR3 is CASRIAAQRGANEQFF. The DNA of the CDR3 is TGTGCCAGCAGGATAGCCGCCCAGCGGGGGGCGAATGAGCAGTTCTTC.

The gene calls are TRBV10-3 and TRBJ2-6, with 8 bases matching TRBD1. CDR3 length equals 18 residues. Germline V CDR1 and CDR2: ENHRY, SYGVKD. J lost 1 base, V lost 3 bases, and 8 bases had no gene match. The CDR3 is CAISDTGDRSSGANVLTF. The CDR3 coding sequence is TGTGCCATCAGTGACACGGGGGACAGGTCGTCTGGGGCCAACGTCCTGACTTTC.

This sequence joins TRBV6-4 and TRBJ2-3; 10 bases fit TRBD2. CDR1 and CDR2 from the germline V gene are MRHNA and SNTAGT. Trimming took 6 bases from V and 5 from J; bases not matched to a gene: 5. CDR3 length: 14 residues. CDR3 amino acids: CASSLAGVKDTQYF. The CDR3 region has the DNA TGTGCCAGCAGCCTAGCGGGGGTTAAAGATACGCAGTATTTT.

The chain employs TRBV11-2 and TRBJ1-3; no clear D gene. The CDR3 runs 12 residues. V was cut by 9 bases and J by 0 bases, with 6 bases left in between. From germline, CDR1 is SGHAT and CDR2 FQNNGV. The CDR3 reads CASTRSGNTIYF. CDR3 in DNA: TGTGCCAGTACCCGCTCTGGAAACACCATATATTTT. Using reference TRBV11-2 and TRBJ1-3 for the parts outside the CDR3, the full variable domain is EAGVAQSPRYKIIEKRQSVAFWCNPISGHATLYWYQQILGQGPKLLIQFQNNGVVDDSQLPKDRFSAERLKGVDSTLKIQPAKLEDSAVYLCASTRSGNTIYFGEGSWLTVV.

This CDR3 reads CASSFIRNTEAFF. CDR3 in DNA: TGTGCCAGCAGTTTTATCCGGAACACTGAAGCTTTCTTT. This chain joins TRBV6-1 and TRBJ1-1, with D unclear. V dropped 5 bases and J dropped 1 base, with 8 bases sitting between them. Germline V lookup: CDR1 MNHNS, CDR2 SASEGT. CDR3 length: 13 amino acids.

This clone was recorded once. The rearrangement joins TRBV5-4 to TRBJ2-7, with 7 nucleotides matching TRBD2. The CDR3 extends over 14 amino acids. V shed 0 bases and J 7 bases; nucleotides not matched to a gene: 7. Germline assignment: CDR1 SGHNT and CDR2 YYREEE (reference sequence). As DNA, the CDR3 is TGTGCCAGCAGCTTGGAGCTAGCGGAGAGGGAGCAGTACTTC. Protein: CASSLELAEREQYF.

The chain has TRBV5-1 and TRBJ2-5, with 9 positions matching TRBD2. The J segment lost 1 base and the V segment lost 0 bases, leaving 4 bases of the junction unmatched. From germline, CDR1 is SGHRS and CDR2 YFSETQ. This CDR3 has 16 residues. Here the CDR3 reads CASSLDPSGVQETQYF. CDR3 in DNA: TGCGCCAGCAGCTTGGACCCTAGCGGGGTCCAAGAGACCCAGTACTTC. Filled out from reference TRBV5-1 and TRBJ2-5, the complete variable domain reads KAGVTQTPRYLIKTRGQQVTLSCSPISGHRSVSWYQQTPGQGLQFLFEYFSETQRNKGNFPGRFSGRQFSNSRSEMNVSTLELGDSALYLCASSLDPSGVQETQYFGPGTRLLVL.

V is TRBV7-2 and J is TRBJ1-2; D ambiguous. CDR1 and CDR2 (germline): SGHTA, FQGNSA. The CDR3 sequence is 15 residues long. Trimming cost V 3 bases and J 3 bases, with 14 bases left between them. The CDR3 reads CASSFKGGTDYGYTF. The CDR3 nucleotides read TGTGCCAGCAGCTTTAAGGGTGGAACAGACTATGGCTACACCTTC.

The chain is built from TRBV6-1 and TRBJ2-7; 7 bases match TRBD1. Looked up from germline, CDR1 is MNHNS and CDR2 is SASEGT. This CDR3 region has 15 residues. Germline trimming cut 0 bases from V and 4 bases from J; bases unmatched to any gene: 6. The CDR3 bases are TGTGCCAGCAGTGAAGCGGGGACAGAACTATACGAGCAGTACGTC. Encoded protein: CASSEAGTELYEQYV.

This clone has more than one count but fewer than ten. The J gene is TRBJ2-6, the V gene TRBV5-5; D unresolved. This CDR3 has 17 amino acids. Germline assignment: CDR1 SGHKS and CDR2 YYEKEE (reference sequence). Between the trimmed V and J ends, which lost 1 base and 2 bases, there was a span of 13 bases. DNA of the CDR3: TGTGCCAGCAGCTTGCGCATTAGAGAAACTGGGGCCAACGTCCTGACTTTC. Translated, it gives CASSLRIRETGANVLTF.

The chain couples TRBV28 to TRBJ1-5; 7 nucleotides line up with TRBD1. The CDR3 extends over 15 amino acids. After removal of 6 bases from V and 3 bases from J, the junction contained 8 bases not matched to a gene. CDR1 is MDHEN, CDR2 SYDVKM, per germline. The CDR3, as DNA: TGTGCCAGCAGCTCTTCGACAGGGATCAATCAGCCCCAGCATTTT. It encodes CASSSSTGINQPQHF.

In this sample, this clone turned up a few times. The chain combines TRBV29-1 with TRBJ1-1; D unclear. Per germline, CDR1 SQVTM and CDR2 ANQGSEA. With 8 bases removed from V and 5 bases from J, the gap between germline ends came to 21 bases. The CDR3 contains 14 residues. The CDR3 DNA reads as TGCAGCTCCGACAACCGGGGAGGAGTGACTGAAGCTTTCTTT. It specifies CSSDNRGGVTEAFF.

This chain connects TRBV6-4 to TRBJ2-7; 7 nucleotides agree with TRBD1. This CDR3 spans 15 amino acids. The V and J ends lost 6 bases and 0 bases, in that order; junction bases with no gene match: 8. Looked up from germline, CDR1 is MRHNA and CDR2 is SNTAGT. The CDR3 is CASRAVQGISYEQYV. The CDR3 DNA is TGTGCCAGCAGGGCGGTACAGGGGATCTCCTACGAGCAGTACGTC.

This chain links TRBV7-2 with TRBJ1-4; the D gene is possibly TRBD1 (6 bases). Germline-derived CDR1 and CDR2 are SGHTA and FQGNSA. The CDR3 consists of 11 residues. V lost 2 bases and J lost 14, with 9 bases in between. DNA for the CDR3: TGTGCCAGCAGCTTAAGGGGGGCGCTGTTTTTT. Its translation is CASSLRGALFF.

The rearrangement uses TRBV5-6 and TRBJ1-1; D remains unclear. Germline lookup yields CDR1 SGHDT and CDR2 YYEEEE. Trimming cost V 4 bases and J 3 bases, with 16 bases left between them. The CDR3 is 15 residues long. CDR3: CASSPAPRGDTEAFF. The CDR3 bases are TGTGCCAGCAGCCCGGCCCCCCGGGGAGACACTGAAGCTTTCTTT. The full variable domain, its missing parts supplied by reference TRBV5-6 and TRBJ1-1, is DAGVTQSPTHLIKTRGQQVTLRCSPKSGHDTVSWYQQALGQGPQFIFQYYEEEERQRGNFPDRFSGHQFPNYSSELNVNALLLGDSALYLCASSPAPRGDTEAFFGQGTRLTVV.

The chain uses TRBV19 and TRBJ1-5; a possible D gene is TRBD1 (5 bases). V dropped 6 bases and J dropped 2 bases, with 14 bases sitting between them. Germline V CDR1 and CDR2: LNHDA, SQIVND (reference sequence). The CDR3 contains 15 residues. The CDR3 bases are TGTGCCAGTAGCACCGAGGGGTACGGCAATCAGCCCCAGCATTTT. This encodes CASSTEGYGNQPQHF.

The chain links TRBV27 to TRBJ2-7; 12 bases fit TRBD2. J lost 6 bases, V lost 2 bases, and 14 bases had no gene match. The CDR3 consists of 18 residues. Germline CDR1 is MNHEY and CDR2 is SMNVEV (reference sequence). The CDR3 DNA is TGTGCCAGCAGTTTAGACCCCGGAGGACTAGCGGGGCAGGGCGAGCAGTACTTC. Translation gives CASSLDPGGLAGQGEQYF.

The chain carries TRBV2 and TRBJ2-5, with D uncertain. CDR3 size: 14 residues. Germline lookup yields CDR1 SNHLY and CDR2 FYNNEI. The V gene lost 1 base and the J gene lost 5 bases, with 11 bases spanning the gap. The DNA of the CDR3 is TGTGCCAGCAGTGAAGGAGTAGGAATTGAGACCCAGTACTTC. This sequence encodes CASSEGVGIETQYF. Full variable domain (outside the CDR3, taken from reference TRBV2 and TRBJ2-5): EPEVTQTPSHQVTQMGQEVILRCVPISNHLYFYWYRQILGQKVEFLVSFYNNEISEKSEIFDDQFSVERPDGSNFTLKIRSTKLEDSAMYFCASSEGVGIETQYFGPGTRLLVL.

The CDR3, as DNA: TGCAGCGTTGCCCCTAGCGGGGGGAGAGATACGCAGTATTTT. It specifies CSVAPSGGRDTQYF. The chain is built from TRBV29-1 and TRBJ2-3; TRBD2 aligns across 11 bases. J gave up 5 bases and V 4 bases, and 5 bases lay outside the gene matches. CDR1 is SQVTM, CDR2 ANQGSEA, per germline. The CDR3 consists of 14 residues.

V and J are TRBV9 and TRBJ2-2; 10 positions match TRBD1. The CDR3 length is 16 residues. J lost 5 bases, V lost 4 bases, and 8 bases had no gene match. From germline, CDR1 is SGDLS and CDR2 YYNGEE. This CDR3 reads CASSRGQGRGTGELFF. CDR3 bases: TGTGCCAGCAGCAGGGGACAGGGGAGGGGTACCGGGGAGCTGTTTTTT.

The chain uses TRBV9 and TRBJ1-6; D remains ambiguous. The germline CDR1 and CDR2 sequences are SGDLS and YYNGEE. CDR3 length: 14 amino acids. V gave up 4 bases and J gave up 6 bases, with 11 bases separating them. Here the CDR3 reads CASSRESRNSPLHF. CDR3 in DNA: TGTGCCAGCAGCCGGGAGTCGCGTAATTCACCCCTCCACTTT.

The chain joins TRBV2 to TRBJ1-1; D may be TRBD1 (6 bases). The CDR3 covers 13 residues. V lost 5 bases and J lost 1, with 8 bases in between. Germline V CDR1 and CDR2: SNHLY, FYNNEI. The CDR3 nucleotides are TGTGCCAGCAGTCAGGGGTCGAACACTGAAGCTTTCTTT. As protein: CASSQGSNTEAFF.

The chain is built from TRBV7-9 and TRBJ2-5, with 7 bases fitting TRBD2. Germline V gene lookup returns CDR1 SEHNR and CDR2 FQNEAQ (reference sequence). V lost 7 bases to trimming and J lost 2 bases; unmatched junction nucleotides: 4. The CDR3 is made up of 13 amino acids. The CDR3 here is CASTLREQETQYF. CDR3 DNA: TGTGCCAGCACCTTGCGGGAGCAAGAGACCCAGTACTTC.

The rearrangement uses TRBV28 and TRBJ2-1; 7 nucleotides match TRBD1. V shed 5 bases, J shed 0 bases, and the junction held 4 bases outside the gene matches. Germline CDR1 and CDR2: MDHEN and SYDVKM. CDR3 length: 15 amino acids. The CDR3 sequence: CASSPTGLSYNEQFF. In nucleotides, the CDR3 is TGTGCCAGCAGTCCGACAGGGCTCTCCTACAATGAGCAGTTCTTC. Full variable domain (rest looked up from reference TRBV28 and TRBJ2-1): DVKVTQSSRYLVKRTGEKVFLECVQDMDHENMFWYRQDPGLGLRLIYFSYDVKMKEKGDIPEGYSVSREKKERFSLILESASTNQTSMYLCASSPTGLSYNEQFFGPGTRLTVL.

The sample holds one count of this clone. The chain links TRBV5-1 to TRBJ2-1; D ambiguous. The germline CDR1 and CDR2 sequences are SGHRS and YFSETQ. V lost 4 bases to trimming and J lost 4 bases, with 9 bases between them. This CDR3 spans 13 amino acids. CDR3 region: CASSVYGYNEQFF. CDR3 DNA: TGCGCCAGCAGCGTCTATGGGTACAATGAGCAGTTCTTC.

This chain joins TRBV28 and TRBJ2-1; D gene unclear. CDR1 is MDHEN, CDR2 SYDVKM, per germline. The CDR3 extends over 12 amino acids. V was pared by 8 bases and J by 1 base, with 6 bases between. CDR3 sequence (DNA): TGTGCCAGCTGGTCGTCCTACAATGAGCAGTTCTTC. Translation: CASWSSYNEQFF.